A single sample gave rise to the 21 T cell receptor beta chains below, sequenced in a study of beta chain features in type 1 diabetes. cDNA synthesis used the whole RNA isolate, giving expressed TCRB sequences. Measured with immunoSEQ multiplex PCR; TCRdb has only the in-frame clones, and not every one. The sample lists around 430,000 clones, approximately 31% seen once, with almost 0.065% in the top ten. Sequencing input: naive CD4+ T cells from blood. These receptors were obtained from a young man in good health.

This clone was counted between two and nine times. Here the CDR3 DNA reads TGTGCCCAGGGGCAGGGAGACTACGAGCAGTACTTC. It is translated as CAQGQGDYEQYF. The genes are TRBV30 and TRBJ2-7; the D gene is possibly TRBD1 (6 bases). Germline CDR1 GTSNPN, CDR2 SVGIG (reference sequence). The germline V and J ends were trimmed by 8 bases and 3 bases, with 14 bases remaining between them. This CDR3 region has 12 residues.

In this sample, this clone turned up a few times. This rearrangement joins TRBV29-1 to TRBJ2-7; D not resolved. There are 12 residues in the CDR3. Germline assignment: CDR1 SQVTM and CDR2 ANQGSEA. Between the trimmed V and J ends, which lost 2 bases and 1 base, there was a span of 6 bases. CDR3 loop: CSVELESYEQYF. For the CDR3, the DNA is TGCAGCGTTGAACTGGAGTCCTACGAGCAGTACTTC.

The chain couples TRBV28 to TRBJ2-7, with 11 bases fitting TRBD2. V dropped 6 bases and J dropped 7; count of bases not matched to a gene: 5. The CDR3 loop spans 13 amino acids. Germline assignment: CDR1 MDHEN and CDR2 SYDVKM. CDR3 bases: TGTGCCAGCAGATCTAGCGGGAGGTGGGAGCAGTACTTC. Its protein is CASRSSGRWEQYF.

The V call is TRBV7-7, the J call TRBJ2-5, with a weak D call TRBD1 (5 bases). The CDR3 length is 14 residues. The V end was cut by 3 bases, the J end by 5 bases, with 13 bases between. Germline CDR1 SSHAT, CDR2 FNYEAQ (reference sequence). Here the CDR3 reads CASSLQGQGETQYF. The DNA of the CDR3 is TGTGCCAGCAGCTTGCAGGGCCAAGGGGAGACCCAGTACTTC. The full variable domain, completed using reference TRBV7-7 and TRBJ2-5, is GAGVSQSPRYKVTKRGQDVTLRCDPISSHATLYWYQQALGQGPEFLTYFNYEAQPDKSGLPSDRFSAERPEGSISTLTIQRTEQRDSAMYRCASSLQGQGETQYFGPGTRLLVL.

There are a few counts of this clone. V gene TRBV10-3 combines with J gene TRBJ1-5; unclear D gene. CDR1 is ENHRY, CDR2 SYGVKD, per germline. V lost 4 bases to trimming and J lost 7 bases, with 11 bases between them. The CDR3 consists of 13 residues. The chain's CDR3 is CAISVSMGQPQHF. The CDR3 DNA is TGTGCCATCAGTGTCAGCATGGGGCAGCCCCAGCATTTT.

This sequence joins TRBV7-2 and TRBJ2-1; D is uncertain. The CDR3 spans 16 residues. Germline CDR1 is SGHTA and CDR2 is FQGNSA. The V end was cut by 1 base, the J end by 6 bases, with 16 bases between. The CDR3 DNA reads as TGTGCCAGCAGCTTAGGGAGTAGCCCAAGAGGCAATGAGCAGTTCTTC. It yields the protein CASSLGSSPRGNEQFF.

The rearrangement joins TRBV28 to TRBJ2-3; D uncertain. Germline lookup yields CDR1 MDHEN and CDR2 SYDVKM. V lost 3 bases and J lost 5, with 6 bases in between. This CDR3 contains 12 residues. CDR3 coding DNA: TGTGCCAGCAGTTTGTTTGGAGATACGCAGTATTTT. Residues: CASSLFGDTQYF.

In its sample, this clone was seen a few times. The V call is TRBV7-3, the J call TRBJ2-7; D is perhaps TRBD1 or TRBD2 (5 bases each). The CDR3 is made up of 13 amino acids. The V end lost 8 bases, the J end lost 0 bases, and 11 bases lay between the germline ends. The germline CDR1 and CDR2 sequences are SGHTA and FQGTGA. CDR3 sequence (DNA): TGTGCCAGCGCCCGGGACCTCTCCTACGAGCAGTACTTC. Translation gives CASARDLSYEQYF. The full variable domain, completed using reference TRBV7-3 and TRBJ2-7, is GAGVSQTPSNKVTEKGKYVELRCDPISGHTALYWYRQSLGQGPEFLIYFQGTGAADDSGLPNDRFFAVRPEGSVSTLKIQRTERGDSAVYLCASARDLSYEQYFGPGTRLTVT.

The V and J genes are TRBV7-6 and TRBJ2-1; 9 nucleotides line up with TRBD2. CDR1 SGHVS and CDR2 FNYEAQ come from the germline V gene. V was pared by 5 bases and J by 10 bases, with 9 bases of the junction left unmatched. This CDR3 is built from 14 residues. CDR3 residues: CASSDRSSGEEQFF. In DNA, the CDR3 is TGTGCCAGCAGCGACCGATCTAGCGGGGAAGAGCAGTTCTTC. Combining the CDR3 with reference TRBV7-6 and TRBJ2-1 gives the whole variable domain GAGVSQSPRYKVTKRGQDVALRCDPISGHVSLYWYRQALGQGPEFLTYFNYEAQQDKSGLPNDRFSAERPEGSISTLTIQRTEQRDSAMYRCASSDRSSGEEQFFGPGTRLTVL.

The chain recombines TRBV5-1 with TRBJ2-6; D unclear. The CDR3 has 14 amino acids. V was cut by 6 bases and J by 0 bases, with 7 bases left in between. Germline assignment: CDR1 SGHRS and CDR2 YFSETQ. The CDR3, as DNA: TGCGCCAGCAATTTGTTCTCTGGGGCCAACGTCCTGACTTTC. Amino acids: CASNLFSGANVLTF.

This clone showed up just a few times. V and J are TRBV2 and TRBJ2-5, with D unclear. The CDR3 totals 11 residues. Germline V gene data show CDR1 as SNHLY and CDR2 as FYNNEI. V was pared by 5 bases and J by 5 bases, with 6 bases between. This chain's CDR3 is CASSTTETQYF. The DNA of the CDR3 is TGTGCCAGCAGTACAACCGAGACCCAGTACTTC.

This chain uses TRBV18 with TRBJ2-1; 7 bases fit TRBD2. The CDR3 extends over 14 amino acids. Germline trimming cut 3 bases from V and 8 bases from J; bases unmatched to any gene: 7. Germline CDR1 KGHSH, CDR2 LQKENI. CDR3 in DNA: TGTGCCAGCTCACCCAGGACTAGAACCGATGAGCAGTTCTTC. As protein: CASSPRTRTDEQFF.

CDR3 DNA sequence: TGTGCCAGCAGCTTACGTTCTCACTGGGGCACAGATACGCAGTATTTT. Translated: CASSLRSHWGTDTQYF. The chain is built from TRBV7-2 and TRBJ2-3, with D unclear. V lost 2 bases, J lost 1 base, and 13 bases lay in between. This CDR3 contains 16 residues. CDR1 SGHTA and CDR2 FQGNSA come from the germline V gene.

The chain is built from TRBV5-1 and TRBJ2-7; D remains unclear. The V and J ends lost 0 bases and 2 bases respectively, with 15 bases between them. The CDR3 totals 16 residues. From germline, CDR1 is SGHRS and CDR2 YFSETQ. The CDR3 sequence: CASSLALGLGTYEQYF. The CDR3 coding sequence is TGCGCCAGCAGCTTGGCGTTAGGGCTAGGCACCTACGAGCAGTACTTC.

The chain combines TRBV16 with TRBJ2-7; TRBD1 aligns across 12 bases. Losses at the gene ends were 4 bases for V and 7 bases for J; bases not matched to a gene: 8. This CDR3 is 15 amino acids long. Germline V gives CDR1 KGHSY, CDR2 FQNENV. CDR3 nucleotides: TGTGCCAGCAGCCGGGGGACAGGGGGCTCGAAAGAGCAGTACTTC. This sequence encodes CASSRGTGGSKEQYF.

The rearrangement joins TRBV5-1 to TRBJ2-3; 11 bases map to TRBD1. From germline, CDR1 is SGHRS and CDR2 YFSETQ. The junction had 10 bases not matched to a gene; V was cut back by 4 bases and J by 6 bases. CDR3 length equals 16 residues. The CDR3 sequence is CASSETGQGASDTQYF. The CDR3 DNA follows: TGCGCCAGCAGCGAGACTGGACAGGGGGCTAGTGATACGCAGTATTTT.

Concerning this clone itself: The sample contains more than one DNA sequence encoding this CDR3. The V and J genes are TRBV2 and TRBJ2-7; 10 bases agree with TRBD1. This CDR3 is 17 amino acids long. Germline V CDR1 and CDR2: SNHLY, FYNNEI. The V segment lost 7 bases and the J segment 2 bases; nucleotides outside the gene matches: 14. The CDR3 sequence: CASMPGQGRLAAYEQYF. Here the CDR3 DNA reads TGTGCCAGCATGCCGGGACAGGGGCGTCTAGCGGCCTACGAGCAGTACTTC.

This clone was counted between two and nine times. The chain joins TRBV18 to TRBJ2-1; D uncertain. In germline, CDR1 is KGHSH, CDR2 LQKENI. The CDR3 is 11 amino acids. The V end was cut by 6 bases, the J end by 9 bases, with 9 bases between. The CDR3 DNA reads as TGTGCCAGCTCGCTTGAAGGTGAGCAGTTCTTC. Translated, it gives CASSLEGEQFF. The full variable domain, in which reference TRBV18 and TRBJ2-1 provide the parts outside the CDR3, is NAGVMQNPRHLVRRRGQEARLRCSPMKGHSHVYWYRQLPEEGLKFMVYLQKENIIDESGMPKERFSAEFPKEGPSILRIQQVVRGDSAAYFCASSLEGEQFFGPGTRLTVL.

This chain links TRBV4-2 with TRBJ2-7; TRBD1 matches at 7 bases. Germline trimming cut 4 bases from V and 3 bases from J; bases unmatched to any gene: 9. Germline V gives CDR1 LGHNA, CDR2 YNFKEQ. This CDR3 region has 15 residues. CDR3 amino acids: CASSPSTGQNYEQYF. In nucleotides, the CDR3 is TGTGCCAGCAGCCCCTCAACGGGACAGAACTACGAGCAGTACTTC.

J is TRBJ2-4 and V is TRBV9; a weak D match, TRBD1 (6 bases). Trimming took 2 bases from V and 0 from J, leaving 9 bases between them. Germline V gene sequence: CDR1 SGDLS, CDR2 YYNGEE. This CDR3 comprises 15 residues. The CDR3 nucleotides are TGTGCCAGCAGCGTCTCAGGGGAAGCCAAAAACATTCAGTACTTC. It codes for CASSVSGEAKNIQYF.

The V call is TRBV10-3, the J call TRBJ2-3; 10 nucleotides agree with TRBD1. V shed 2 bases, J shed 2 bases, and the junction held 19 bases outside the gene matches. The CDR3 runs 21 residues. Germline-derived CDR1 and CDR2 are ENHRY and SYGVKD. The CDR3 spells CAISEPNRDRGAEGATDTQYF. The CDR3 bases are TGTGCCATCAGTGAGCCAAACCGGGACAGGGGTGCGGAGGGAGCCACAGATACGCAGTATTTT.